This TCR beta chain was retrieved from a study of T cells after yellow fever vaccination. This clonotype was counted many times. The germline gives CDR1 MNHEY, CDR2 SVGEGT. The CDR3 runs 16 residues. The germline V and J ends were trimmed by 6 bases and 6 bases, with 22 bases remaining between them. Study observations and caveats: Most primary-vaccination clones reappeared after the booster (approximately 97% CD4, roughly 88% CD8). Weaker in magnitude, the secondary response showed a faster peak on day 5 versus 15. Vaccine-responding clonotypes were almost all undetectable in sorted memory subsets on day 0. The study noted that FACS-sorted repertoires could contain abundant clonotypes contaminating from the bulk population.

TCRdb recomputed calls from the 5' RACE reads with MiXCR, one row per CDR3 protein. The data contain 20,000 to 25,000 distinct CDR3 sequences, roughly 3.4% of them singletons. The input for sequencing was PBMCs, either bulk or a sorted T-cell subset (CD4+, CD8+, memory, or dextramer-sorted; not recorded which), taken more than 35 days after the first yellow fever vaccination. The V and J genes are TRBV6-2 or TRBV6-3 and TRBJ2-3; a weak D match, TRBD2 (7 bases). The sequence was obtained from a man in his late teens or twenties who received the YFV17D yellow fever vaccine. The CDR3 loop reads CASRRTGGRLIDTQYF. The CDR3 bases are TGTGCCAGCAGACGGACGGGGGGCCGACTTATCGATACGCAGTATTTT.